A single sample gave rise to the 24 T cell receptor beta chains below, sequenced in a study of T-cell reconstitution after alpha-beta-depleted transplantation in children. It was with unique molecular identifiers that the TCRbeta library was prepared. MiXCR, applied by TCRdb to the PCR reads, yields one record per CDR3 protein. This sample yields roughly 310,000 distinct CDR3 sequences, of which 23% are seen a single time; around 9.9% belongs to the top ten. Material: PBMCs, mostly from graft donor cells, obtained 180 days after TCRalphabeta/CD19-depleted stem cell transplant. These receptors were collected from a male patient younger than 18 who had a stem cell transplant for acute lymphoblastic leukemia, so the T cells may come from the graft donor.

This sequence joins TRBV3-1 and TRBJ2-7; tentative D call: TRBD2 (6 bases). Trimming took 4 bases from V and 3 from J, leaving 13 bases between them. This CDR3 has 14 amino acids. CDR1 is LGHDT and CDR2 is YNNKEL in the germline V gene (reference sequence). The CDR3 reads CASSRRDSDYEQYF. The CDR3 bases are TGTGCCAGCAGCCGCCGGGACTCAGACTACGAGCAGTACTTC.

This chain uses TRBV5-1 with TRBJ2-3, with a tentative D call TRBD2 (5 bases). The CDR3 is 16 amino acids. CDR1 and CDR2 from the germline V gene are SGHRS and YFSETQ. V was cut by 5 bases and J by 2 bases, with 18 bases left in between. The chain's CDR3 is CASSQGPRGVTDTQYF. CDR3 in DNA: TGCGCCAGCAGTCAAGGGCCTCGGGGAGTCACAGATACGCAGTATTTT.

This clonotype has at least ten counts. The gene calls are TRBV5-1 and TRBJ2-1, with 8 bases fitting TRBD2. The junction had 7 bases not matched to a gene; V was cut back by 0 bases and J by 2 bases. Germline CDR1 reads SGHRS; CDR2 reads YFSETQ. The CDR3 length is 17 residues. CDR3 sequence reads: CASSLVGLAGTYNEQFF. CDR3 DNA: TGCGCCAGCAGCTTGGTAGGCCTAGCGGGTACCTACAATGAGCAGTTCTTC.

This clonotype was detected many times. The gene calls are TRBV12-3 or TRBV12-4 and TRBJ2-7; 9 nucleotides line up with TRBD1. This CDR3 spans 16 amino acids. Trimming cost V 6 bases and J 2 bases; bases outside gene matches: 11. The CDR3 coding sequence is TGTGCCAGCAGCTCTGCCAAGGGGACAGGGCCCTACGAGCAGTACTTC. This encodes CASSSAKGTGPYEQYF.

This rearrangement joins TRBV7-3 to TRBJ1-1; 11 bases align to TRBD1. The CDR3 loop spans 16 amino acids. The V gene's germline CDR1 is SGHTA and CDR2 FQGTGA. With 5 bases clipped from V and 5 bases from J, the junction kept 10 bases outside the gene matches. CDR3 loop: CASSPGQGARLTEAFF. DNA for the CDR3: TGTGCCAGCAGCCCTGGACAGGGGGCGAGATTAACTGAAGCTTTCTTT.

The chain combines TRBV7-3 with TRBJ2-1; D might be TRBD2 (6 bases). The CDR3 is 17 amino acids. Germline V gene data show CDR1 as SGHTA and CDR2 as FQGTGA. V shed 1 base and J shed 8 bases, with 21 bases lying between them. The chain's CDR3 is CASSLRGVLREGDEQFF. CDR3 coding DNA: TGTGCCAGCAGCTTAAGGGGTGTTTTGCGGGAAGGGGATGAGCAGTTCTTC.

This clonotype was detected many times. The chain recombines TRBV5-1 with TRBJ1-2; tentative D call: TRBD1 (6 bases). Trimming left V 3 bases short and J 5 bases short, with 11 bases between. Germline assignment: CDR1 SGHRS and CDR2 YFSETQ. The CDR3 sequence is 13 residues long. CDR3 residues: CASSSQGTYGYTF. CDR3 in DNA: TGCGCCAGCAGCTCCCAGGGGACGTATGGCTACACCTTC. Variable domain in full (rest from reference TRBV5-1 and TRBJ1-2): KAGVTQTPRYLIKTRGQQVTLSCSPISGHRSVSWYQQTPGQGLQFLFEYFSETQRNKGNFPGRFSGRQFSNSRSEMNVSTLELGDSALYLCASSSQGTYGYTFGSGTRLTVV.

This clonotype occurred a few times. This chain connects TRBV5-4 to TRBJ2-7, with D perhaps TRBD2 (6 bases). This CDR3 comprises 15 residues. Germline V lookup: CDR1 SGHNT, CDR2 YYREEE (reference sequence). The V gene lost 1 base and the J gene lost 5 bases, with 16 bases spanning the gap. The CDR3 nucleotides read TGTGCCAGCAGCTTGCCCCGGAGGGCCCTCGACGAGCAGTACTTC. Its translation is CASSLPRRALDEQYF.

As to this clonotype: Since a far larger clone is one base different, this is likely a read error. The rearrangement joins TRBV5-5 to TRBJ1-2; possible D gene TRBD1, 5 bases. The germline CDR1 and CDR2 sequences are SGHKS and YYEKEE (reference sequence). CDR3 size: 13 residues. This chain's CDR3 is CASSLGTNYGHTF. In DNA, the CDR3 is TGTGCCAGCAGCTTGGGGACAAACTATGGCCACACCTTC.

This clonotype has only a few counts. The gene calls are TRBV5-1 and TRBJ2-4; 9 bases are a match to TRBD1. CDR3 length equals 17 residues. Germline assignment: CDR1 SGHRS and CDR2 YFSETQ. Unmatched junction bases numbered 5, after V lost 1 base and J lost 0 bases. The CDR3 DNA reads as TGCGCCAGCAGCTTGAGGACAGGGGAATCAGCCAAAAACATTCAGTACTTC. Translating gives CASSLRTGESAKNIQYF.

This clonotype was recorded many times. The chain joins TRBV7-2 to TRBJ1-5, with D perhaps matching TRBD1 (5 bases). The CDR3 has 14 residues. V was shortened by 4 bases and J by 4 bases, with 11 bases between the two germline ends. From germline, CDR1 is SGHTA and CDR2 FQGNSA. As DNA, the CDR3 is TGTGCCAGCAGCTCTATGGGGGGGAATCAGCCCCAGCATTTT. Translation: CASSSMGGNQPQHF.

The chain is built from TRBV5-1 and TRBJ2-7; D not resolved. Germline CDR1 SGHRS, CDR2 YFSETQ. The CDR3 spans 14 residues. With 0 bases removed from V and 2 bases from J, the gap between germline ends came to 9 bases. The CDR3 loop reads CASSLEVGTYEQYF. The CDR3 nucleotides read TGCGCCAGCAGCTTGGAAGTCGGAACCTACGAGCAGTACTTC.

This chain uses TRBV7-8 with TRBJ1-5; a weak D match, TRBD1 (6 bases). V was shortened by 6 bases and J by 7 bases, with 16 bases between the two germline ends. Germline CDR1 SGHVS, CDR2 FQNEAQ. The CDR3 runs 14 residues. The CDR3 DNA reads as TGTGCCAGCAGTTCCACGGGGGCAGGGCAGCCCCAGCATTTT. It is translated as CASSSTGAGQPQHF.

The CDR3 sequence: CASSLLGSQPQHF. CDR3 nucleotide sequence: TGTGCCAGCAGTTTATTGGGTAGTCAGCCCCAGCATTTT. The V and J genes are TRBV27 and TRBJ1-5; D unclear. The CDR3 loop spans 13 amino acids. Trimming cost V 1 base and J 6 bases, with 7 bases left between them. The germline V gene encodes CDR1 MNHEY and CDR2 SMNVEV (reference sequence).

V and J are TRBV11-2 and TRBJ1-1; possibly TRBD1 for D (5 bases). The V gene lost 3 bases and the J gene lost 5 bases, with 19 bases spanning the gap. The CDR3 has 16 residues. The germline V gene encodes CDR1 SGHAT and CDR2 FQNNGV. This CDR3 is CASSLRVGGSMTEAFF. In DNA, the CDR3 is TGTGCCAGCAGCTTGAGGGTGGGGGGATCGATGACTGAAGCTTTCTTT.

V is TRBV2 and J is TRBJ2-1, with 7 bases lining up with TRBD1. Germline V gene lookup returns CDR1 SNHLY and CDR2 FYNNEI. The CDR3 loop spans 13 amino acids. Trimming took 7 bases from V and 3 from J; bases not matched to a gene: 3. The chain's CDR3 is CASTGQIYNEQFF. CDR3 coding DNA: TGTGCCAGCACGGGACAGATCTACAATGAGCAGTTCTTC.

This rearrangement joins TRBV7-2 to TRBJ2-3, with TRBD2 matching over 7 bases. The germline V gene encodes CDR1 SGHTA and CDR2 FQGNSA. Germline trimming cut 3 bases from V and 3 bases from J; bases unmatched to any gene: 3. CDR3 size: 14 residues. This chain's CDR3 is CASSFSGPTDTQYF. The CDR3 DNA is TGTGCCAGCAGCTTTAGCGGGCCAACAGATACGCAGTATTTT.

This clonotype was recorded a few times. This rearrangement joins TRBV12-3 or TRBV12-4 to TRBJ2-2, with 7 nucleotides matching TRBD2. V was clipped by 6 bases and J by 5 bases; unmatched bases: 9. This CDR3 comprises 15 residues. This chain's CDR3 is CASSQAGSGTGELFF. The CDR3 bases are TGTGCCAGCAGCCAGGCGGGTAGCGGGACCGGGGAGCTGTTTTTT.

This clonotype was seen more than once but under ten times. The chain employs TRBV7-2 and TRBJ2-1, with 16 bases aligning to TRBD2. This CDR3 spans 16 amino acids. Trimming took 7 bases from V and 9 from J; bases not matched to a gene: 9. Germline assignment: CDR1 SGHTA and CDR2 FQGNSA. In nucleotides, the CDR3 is TGTGCCAGCACCTATAAAGGGACTAGCGGGAGGGGTGAGCAGTTCTTC. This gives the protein CASTYKGTSGRGEQFF.

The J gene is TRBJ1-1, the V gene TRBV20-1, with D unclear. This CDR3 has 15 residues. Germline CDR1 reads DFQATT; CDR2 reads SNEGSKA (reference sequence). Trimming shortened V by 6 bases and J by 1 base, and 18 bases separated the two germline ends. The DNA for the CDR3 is TGCAGTGCCCTCCGCCTCGACATAGGGAACACTGAAGCTTTCTTT. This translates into CSALRLDIGNTEAFF.

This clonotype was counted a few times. CDR3 in DNA: TGTGCCAGCAGTTTATCGCAGGGCTCGCCTTCACCCCTCCACTTT. This codes for CASSLSQGSPSPLHF. The chain has TRBV12-3 or TRBV12-4 and TRBJ1-6, with TRBD1 as a possible D gene (5 bases). V shed 2 bases and J shed 9 bases, with 14 bases lying between them. The CDR3 contains 15 residues.

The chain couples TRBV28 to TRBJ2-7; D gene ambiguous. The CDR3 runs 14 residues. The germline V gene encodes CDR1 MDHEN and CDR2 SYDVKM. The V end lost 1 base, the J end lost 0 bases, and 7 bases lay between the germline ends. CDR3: CASSLYWSSYEQYF. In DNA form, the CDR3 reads TGTGCCAGCAGTTTATACTGGAGCTCCTACGAGCAGTACTTC.

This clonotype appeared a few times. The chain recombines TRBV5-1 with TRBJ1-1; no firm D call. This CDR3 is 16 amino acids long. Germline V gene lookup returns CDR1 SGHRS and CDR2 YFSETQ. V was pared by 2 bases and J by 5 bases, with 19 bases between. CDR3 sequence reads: CASSLRSPGGGTEAFF. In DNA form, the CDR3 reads TGCGCCAGCAGCTTAAGAAGTCCAGGCGGAGGGACTGAAGCTTTCTTT.

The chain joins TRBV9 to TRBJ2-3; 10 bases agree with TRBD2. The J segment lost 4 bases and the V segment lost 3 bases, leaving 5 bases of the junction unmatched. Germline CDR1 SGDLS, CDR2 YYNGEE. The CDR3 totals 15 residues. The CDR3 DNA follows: TGTGCCAGCAGCGGGACTAGCGGAACCTCAGATACGCAGTATTTT. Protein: CASSGTSGTSDTQYF.